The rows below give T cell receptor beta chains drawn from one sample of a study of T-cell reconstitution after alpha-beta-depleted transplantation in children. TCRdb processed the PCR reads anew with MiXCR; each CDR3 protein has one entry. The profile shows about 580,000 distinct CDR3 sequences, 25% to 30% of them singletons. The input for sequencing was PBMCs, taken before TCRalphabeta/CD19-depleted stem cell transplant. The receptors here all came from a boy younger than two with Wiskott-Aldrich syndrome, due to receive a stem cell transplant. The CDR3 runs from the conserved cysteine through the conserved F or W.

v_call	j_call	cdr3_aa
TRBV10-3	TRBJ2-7	CAISELPTYEQYF
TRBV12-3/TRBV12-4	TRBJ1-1	CASSLEQGITEAFF
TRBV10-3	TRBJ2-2	CAIGTHANTGELFF
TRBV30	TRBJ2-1	CAWSGGLAGASHEQFF
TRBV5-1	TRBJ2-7	CASSLQGASYEQYF
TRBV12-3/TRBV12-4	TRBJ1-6	CASSYRVSPLHF
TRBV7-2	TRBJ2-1	CASRLGLAVGYEQFF
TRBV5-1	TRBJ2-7	CASSLAGLAGHEQYF
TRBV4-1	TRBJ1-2	CASSQGMAGGYGYTF
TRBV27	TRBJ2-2	CASSLLGGGNGELFF
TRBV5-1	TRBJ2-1	CASSLGGRARIFF
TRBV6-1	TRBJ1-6	CAAKDPGVYNSPLHF
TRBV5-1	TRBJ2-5	CASSLRQGEETQYF
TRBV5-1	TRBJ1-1	CASSLRYGANTEAFF
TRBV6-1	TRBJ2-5	CASKNNLGYQETQYF
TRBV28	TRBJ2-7	CASSFERRQGSHEQYF
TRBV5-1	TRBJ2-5	CASSGTVMMGETQYF
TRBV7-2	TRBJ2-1	CASSPSGYYNEQFF
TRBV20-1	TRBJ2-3	CSAGTGTRSPDTQYF
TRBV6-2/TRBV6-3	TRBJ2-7	CASNSLSGRTYEQYF
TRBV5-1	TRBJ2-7	CASSLVGEYEQYF
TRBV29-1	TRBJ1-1	CSVEADGYTEAFF
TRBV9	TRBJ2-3	CASSVFTGSDTQYF
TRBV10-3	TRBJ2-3	CAISEMGPLTDTQYF
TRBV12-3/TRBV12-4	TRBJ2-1	CASSLGVRGDNEQFF
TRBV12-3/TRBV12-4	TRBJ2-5	CASSFGGLETQYF
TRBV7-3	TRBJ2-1	CASSLTSAGYNEQFF
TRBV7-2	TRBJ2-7	CASSLGGKVHEQYF
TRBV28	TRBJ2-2	CASLASGLRTGELFF
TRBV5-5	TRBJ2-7	CASSLRDRAGAYEQYF